This TCR beta chain was recorded in a study of cytomegalovirus exposure and HLA in healthy donors. Regarding the study as a whole: A cluster of highly shared sequence variants was likely a sequencing artifact. Most of the CMV-associated TCR beta chains (in a later analysis) appeared to be HLA-restricted.

PCR amplification relied on 60 Vbeta primers (plus 13 Jbeta primers). The protocol was immunoSEQ multiplex PCR, while the TCRdb copy is restricted to in-frame clones and leaves out a portion. The sample yields over 150,000 clones, 75% seen once. In regard to this clone: Its specificity is not known.

V was cut by 6 bases and J by 7 bases, with 7 bases left in between. The CDR3 extends over 11 amino acids. Per germline, CDR1 SNHLY and CDR2 FYNNEI. The chain links TRBV2 to TRBJ2-4, with a weak D call TRBD2 (6 bases). This clonotype was obtained from a male donor in good health and CMV-seronegative. The sequenced sample consisted of PBMCs. CDR3 loop: CASRGTNIQYF. As DNA, the CDR3 is TGTGCCAGCAGGGGGACTAACATTCAGTACTTC.